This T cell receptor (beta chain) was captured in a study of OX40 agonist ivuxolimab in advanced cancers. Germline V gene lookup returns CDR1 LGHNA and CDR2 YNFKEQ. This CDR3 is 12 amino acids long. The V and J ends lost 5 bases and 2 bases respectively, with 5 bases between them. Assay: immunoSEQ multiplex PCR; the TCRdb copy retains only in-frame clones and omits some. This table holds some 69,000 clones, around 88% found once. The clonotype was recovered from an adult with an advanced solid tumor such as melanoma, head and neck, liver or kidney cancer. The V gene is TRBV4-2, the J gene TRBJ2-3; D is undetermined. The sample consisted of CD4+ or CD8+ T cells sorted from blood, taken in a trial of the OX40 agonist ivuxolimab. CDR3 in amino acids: CASSSHTDTQYF. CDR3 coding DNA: TGTGCCAGCAGCTCTCACACAGATACGCAGTATTTT.